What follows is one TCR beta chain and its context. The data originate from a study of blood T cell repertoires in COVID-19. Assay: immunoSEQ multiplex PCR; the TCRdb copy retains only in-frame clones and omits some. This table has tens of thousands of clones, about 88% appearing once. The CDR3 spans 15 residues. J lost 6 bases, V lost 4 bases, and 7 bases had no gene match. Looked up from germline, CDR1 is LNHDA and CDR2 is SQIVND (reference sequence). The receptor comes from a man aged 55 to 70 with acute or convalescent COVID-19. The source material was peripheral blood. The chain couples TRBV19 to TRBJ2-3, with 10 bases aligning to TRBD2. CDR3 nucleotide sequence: TGTGCCAGTAGTACTCTAGCGGGAGTTCCCGATACGCAGTATTTT. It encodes CASSTLAGVPDTQYF.